This T cell receptor (beta chain) was profiled in a study of T cells in Graves' hyperthyroidism and ophthalmopathy. The CDR3 regions of TCR beta were amplified from RNA transcripts. TCR CDR3 regions were first amplified by RT-PCR with HTBI primers. TCRdb reprocessed the multiplex PCR reads with MiXCR, giving one entry per CDR3 protein. Among 450,000 to 550,000 distinct CDR3 sequences listed, approximately 25% were seen once. General study points: Ophthalmopathy stood apart from stable hyperthyroidism in a 13 V-J model. The model identified upcoming ophthalmopathy a median about 7.1 months ahead of onset. In blood, most of the thyroid clonotypes expanded above 0.001 were also present.

J gave up 5 bases and V 4 bases, and 5 bases lay outside the gene matches. CDR1 and CDR2 (germline): LGHNA, YNFKEQ. CDR3 length equals 14 residues. The sample holds many counts of this clonotype. Its antigen is not known. The V and J genes are TRBV4-2 and TRBJ1-2; 9 bases are a match to TRBD1. The receptor was isolated from a woman aged 25 to 39 with Graves' ophthalmopathy. The sequenced sample consisted of blood. CDR3 loop: CASSLRDRDYGYTF. As DNA, the CDR3 is TGTGCCAGCAGCCTACGGGACAGGGATTATGGCTACACCTTC.